This TCR beta chain is drawn from a study of somatic mutations in cytotoxic T cells in rheumatoid arthritis. As for the study in general: Peripheral blood samples of approximately 30 ml EDTA were taken from patients directly after diagnosis and before treatment.

As to this clone: Its specificity is unknown.

The CDR3 runs to 13 residues. V lost 4 bases to trimming and J lost 5 bases; unmatched junction nucleotides: 4. Germline-derived CDR1 and CDR2 are LNHDA and SQIVND (reference sequence). Study results and limitations: With fewer than 85 patients examined, under 10 had a largest CD8+ clone exceeding 20% of CD8+ cells. Levels of CD8+ T-cell clonality in rheumatoid arthritis patients were statistically indistinguishable from those seen in age-matched healthy controls, with no significant difference.

Sequencing was performed with immunoSEQ multiplex PCR; in TCRdb, only in-frame clones are kept and a portion is missing. This sample carries roughly 9,300 clones, 85% to 95% of them seen once, and the ten largest clones take approximately 14%. The TCR sequence derives from a woman aged 18-29 years with rheumatoid arthritis. The rearrangement uses TRBV19 and TRBJ2-7, with TRBD1 matching 8 bases. Sequencing was performed on CD8+ T cells sorted from blood. The CDR3 nucleotides are TGTGCCAGTAGTACGATGGACAGGGACGAGCAGTACTTC. Its protein product is CASSTMDRDEQYF.